This TCR beta chain stems from a study of T cell repertoires in cytomegalovirus infection. Overall study context: Well-studied HLA-B-restricted epitopes and recently identified HLA-C-restricted epitopes of CMV were both used in the study. Both a matching HLA type and CMV infection were indicated by public TCR beta signatures.

Study-wide results and caveats: Clonotypes of TCR beta that were HLA-C-restricted and CMV-specific dominated the ex vivo response. Identification of carriers of CMV plus the relevant HLA was performed using cumulative public TCR beta family frequency.

TCRdb ran MiXCR on the reads and lists one entry per CDR3 protein. The repertoire holds about 500,000 distinct CDR3 sequences, with 30% to 35% as singletons. This CDR3 is built from 12 residues. Looked up from germline, CDR1 is LNHDA and CDR2 is SQIVND (reference sequence). V lost 4 bases and J 6 bases, leaving 10 bases between the germline ends. To note about this clonotype: The antigen is unknown.

The sample was cultured PBMCs, taken from culture after CMV antigen stimulation. This TCR derives from a human donor in good health (CMV status not recorded). Some clones in this sample may be carry-over from other donors' samples. The chain combines TRBV19 with TRBJ2-7; no clear D. The CDR3 DNA reads TGTGCCAGTAGTACCCAATACGGCGAGCAGTACTTC. This sequence encodes CASSTQYGEQYF.